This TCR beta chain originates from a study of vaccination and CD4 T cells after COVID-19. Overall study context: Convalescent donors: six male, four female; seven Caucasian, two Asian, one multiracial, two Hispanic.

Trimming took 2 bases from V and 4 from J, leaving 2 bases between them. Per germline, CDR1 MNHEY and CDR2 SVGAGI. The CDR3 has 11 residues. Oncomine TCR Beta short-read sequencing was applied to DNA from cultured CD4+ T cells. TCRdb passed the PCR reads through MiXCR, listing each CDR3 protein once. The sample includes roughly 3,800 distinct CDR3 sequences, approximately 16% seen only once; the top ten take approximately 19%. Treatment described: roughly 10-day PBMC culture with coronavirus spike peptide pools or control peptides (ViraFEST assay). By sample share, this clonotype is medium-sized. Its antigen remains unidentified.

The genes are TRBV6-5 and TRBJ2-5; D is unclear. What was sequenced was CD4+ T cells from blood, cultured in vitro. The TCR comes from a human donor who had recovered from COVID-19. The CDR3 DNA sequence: TGTGCCAGCAGTTACGCAGAGACCCAGTACTTC. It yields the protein CASSYAETQYF.